A selection of T cell receptor beta chains follows, all from one sample in a study of T cell repertoires in cytomegalovirus infection. These TCRs are of unknown antigen specificity. TCRdb fed the reads into MiXCR, producing one record per CDR3 protein. Of 750,000 to 950,000 distinct CDR3 sequences in the sample, roughly 29% were seen once. This specimen was cultured CD8+ T cells from PBMCs, taken from culture after CMV antigen stimulation. The receptor source for this set is a human donor in good health (CMV status not recorded). Some clones in this sample may be carry-over from other donors' samples. Each CDR3 is given with its conserved first and last residue. A row's size may be missing; if present it is once, few, many or a size class.

V: TRBV7-3; size: few; CDR3: CASSLRFRSSTDTQYF
V: TRBV6-1; size: -; CDR3: CASSLPGAYEQYF
V: TRBV20-1; size: -; CDR3: CSAQAGGSKFGTQYF
V: TRBV10-3; size: -; CDR3: CAGGAAGGLTGELFF
V: TRBV10-3; size: few; CDR3: CAISDTSSGANVLTF
V: TRBV6-5; size: -; CDR3: CASSPGEKSTDTQYF
V: TRBV7-8; size: many; CDR3: CASSLNTLETQYF
V: TRBV15; size: many; CDR3: CATSSKWGFEVSPLHF
V: TRBV6-5; size: few; CDR3: CASSYPGTGQETQYF
V: TRBV5-1; size: few; CDR3: CASSVTSGGHLRTTDTQYF
V: TRBV10-1; size: few; CDR3: CASSESGTRRDTQYF
V: TRBV4-1; size: once; CDR3: CASSQHTGAANIQYF
V: TRBV19; size: -; CDR3: CASSIRQGWTEAFF
V: TRBV20-1; size: once; CDR3: CSAKSGVSGELFF
V: TRBV7-3; size: -; CDR3: CASSLLDREDGYTF
V: TRBV5-5; size: -; CDR3: CASSLWTGQYGYTF
V: TRBV6-5; size: -; CDR3: CASSALTREAFF
V: TRBV7-9; size: -; CDR3: CASSLRQGGLAFF
V: TRBV4-2; size: -; CDR3: CASSQEWGYEQFF
V: TRBV6-1; size: -; CDR3: CASSPRGFANYGYTF
V: TRBV5-5; size: -; CDR3: CASSWGLTSEAFF
V: TRBV19; size: -; CDR3: CASRGPTGINQPQHF
V: TRBV19; size: -; CDR3: CASSSTSNEQFF
V: TRBV6-2/TRBV6-3; size: many; CDR3: CASSYSTGEAFF
V: TRBV7-2; size: -; CDR3: CASSLTTGAGDNYGYTF
V: TRBV7-9; size: few; CDR3: CASSPPAGDTIYF
V: TRBV7-3; size: once; CDR3: CASSLNGGGSYNEQFF
V: TRBV7-2; size: -; CDR3: CASSLDRQYRETQYF
V: TRBV9; size: -; CDR3: CASSAGTGGNTEAFF
V: TRBV5-1; size: -; CDR3: CASSLGDRLPHFTEAFF
V: TRBV27; size: -; CDR3: CASRNSDSNEKLFF
V: TRBV12-3/TRBV12-4; size: few; CDR3: CASSSKGELEEPQHF
V: TRBV6-5; size: -; CDR3: CASSLETGGRFGDEQFF
V: TRBV19; size: few; CDR3: CASSMRGTPYEQYF
V: TRBV20-1; size: -; CDR3: CSARVPSGLQETQYF
V: TRBV12-5; size: -; CDR3: CASGLVVESFPYNNYGYTF
V: TRBV11-1; size: -; CDR3: CASSFSRVSEAFF
V: TRBV12-3/TRBV12-4; size: -; CDR3: CASTLAVPSTDTQYF
V: TRBV6-1; size: many; CDR3: CASSPRGLSYNEQFF
V: TRBV7-8; size: -; CDR3: CASSLVLWRGRETQYF
V: TRBV7-9; size: -; CDR3: CASSHPLGGDEQFF
V: TRBV10-3; size: -; CDR3: CAISLAGGIHSTDTQYF
V: TRBV5-4; size: few; CDR3: CASSLGPGAYEQYF
V: TRBV7-6; size: few; CDR3: CASSLALGRGYGYTF
V: TRBV12-3/TRBV12-4; size: few; CDR3: CASSPTAAYTGELFF
V: TRBV12-5; size: -; CDR3: CASGSDSAAGNTIYF
V: TRBV12-5; size: -; CDR3: CASDSGQANTEAFF
V: TRBV20-1; size: -; CDR3: CSAIKETNYGYTF
V: TRBV20-1; size: few; CDR3: CSKMGTGNSPLHF
V: TRBV28; size: -; CDR3: CASVSSGKETQYF
V: TRBV15; size: -; CDR3: CATSRAQRGPFLLAHYGYTF
V: TRBV7-9; size: -; CDR3: CASSLAHSVAVDTQYF
V: TRBV10-3; size: -; CDR3: CAISGSGTGGFYEQYF
V: TRBV10-2; size: -; CDR3: CATHTGTEKNTEAFF
V: TRBV6-1; size: -; CDR3: CASGGEGASQPQHF
V: TRBV6-5; size: -; CDR3: CASSLGLRHTDTQYF
V: TRBV19; size: -; CDR3: CASSIGGLGQPQHF
V: TRBV7-6; size: few; CDR3: CASSFKLAYNEQFF
V: TRBV28; size: few; CDR3: CASSLRSTRGEKLFF